A selection of T cell receptor beta chains follows, all from one sample in a study of follicular helper T cells after annual influenza vaccination. Assay used: immunoSEQ multiplex PCR; TCRdb lists only in-frame clones, some missing. The table includes around 13,000 clones, just under 80% detected once. The material sequenced was CXCR5- memory CD4+ T cells sorted from blood, taken on the day of influenza vaccination. These receptors all stem from an adult who received the influenza vaccine. Each CDR3 is given with its conserved first and last residue. Fields, in order: V gene, D gene, J gene, CDR3 DNA, CDR3 protein. D genes are given only for firm matches.

TRBV5-4	-	TRBJ1-2	TGTGCCAGCAGCTTGGGAGAAAACTATGGCTACACCTTC	CASSLGENYGYTF
TRBV11-3	-	TRBJ2-5	TGTGCCAGCTCCTCGGGGCGTTCGGAGACCCAGTACTTC	CASSSGRSETQYF
TRBV5-4	TRBD1	TRBJ1-6	TGTGCCAGCAGCTCGGGGGGAGGGGGCGAGTATAATTCACCCCTCCACTTT	CASSSGGGGEYNSPLHF
TRBV28	-	TRBJ2-7	TGTGCCAGCAGTCCTGTCCGGGACCGATCCTACGAGCAGTACTTC	CASSPVRDRSYEQYF
TRBV18	-	TRBJ1-3	TGTGCCAGCTCACCGAACCTGGGGAGGTCTGGAAACACCATATATTTT	CASSPNLGRSGNTIYF
TRBV14	-	TRBJ1-1	TGTGCCAGCAGCCATTCCGGGGGGGGCGCGTGGGCTTTCTTT	CASSHSGGGAWAFF
TRBV6-5	TRBD2	TRBJ2-7	TGTGCCAGCAGTTACACGGGGGGGCAGTACGAGCAGTACTTC	CASSYTGGQYEQYF
TRBV12-1	-	TRBJ2-6	TGTGCCAGCAGCCCCGTGTTTGTAATAGGACAAAGTCGGGCCAACGTCCTGACTTTC	CASSPVFVIGQSRANVLTF
TRBV5-6	TRBD1	TRBJ1-2	TGTGCCAGCAGCCTCCGGGACAGCGATAACTATGGCTACACCTTC	CASSLRDSDNYGYTF
TRBV28	-	TRBJ1-2	TGTGCCAGCAACCCTGGACAGCCTGGGGGCTACACCTTC	CASNPGQPGGYTF
TRBV19	-	TRBJ1-5	TGTGCCAGTAGTATAGGGGGTAGCAATCAGCCCCAGCATTTT	CASSIGGSNQPQHF